Reported below is one TCR beta chain. The sample is drawn from a study of blood T cell repertoires in COVID-19. V gave up 5 bases and J gave up 9 bases, with 19 bases separating them. There are 14 residues in the CDR3. Germline assignment: CDR1 MGHDK and CDR2 SYGVNS. Sequenced by immunoSEQ multiplex PCR; TCRdb stores in-frame clones only, minus some. The table includes about 350,000 clones, 85% to 90% detected once. The cohort comprised adults aged about 18 to 90 years residing in approximately 25 US areas. Each participant's cohort was designated according to participant-reported clinical history. The sample comprised PBMCs or T cells enriched from blood (not recorded which). This chain uses TRBV25-1 with TRBJ1-1; D possibly corresponds to TRBD1 (6 bases). The TCR sequence derives from a woman aged 25-40 years who had been exposed to COVID-19. DNA for the CDR3: TGTGCCAGCAGTCCTGACAGGCGCCAGACTCAAGCTTTCTTT. Encoded protein: CASSPDRRQTQAFF.